What follows is one T cell receptor (beta chain) and its context. What it binds is unknown. Germline values: CDR1 LNHDA, CDR2 SQIVND (reference sequence). There are 13 residues in the CDR3. The ends lost 4 bases at V and 9 bases at J; junction bases unmatched: 2. Measured with immunoSEQ multiplex PCR; TCRdb has only the in-frame clones, and not every one. The profile shows 65,000 to 75,000 clones, more than 70% of them singletons. The sample comes from a study of OX40 agonist ivuxolimab in advanced cancers. Overall study context: Patient treatment consisted of intravenous ivuxolimab administration every 2 weeks at 0.01 to 10 mg/kg. Subjects had a mean age of around 60 years, with a range of about 20 to 85; roughly 83% were male. Overall study results and limits: In CD8+ T cells, expanded clones were on average more numerous than in CD4+.

Drawing of blood for sampling happened at baseline, at cycle 4 day 1, and at cycle 7 day 1. The receptor comes from an adult with an advanced solid tumor such as melanoma, head and neck, liver or kidney cancer. The specimen was CD4+ or CD8+ T cells sorted from blood, collected in a trial of the OX40 agonist ivuxolimab. The chain combines TRBV19 with TRBJ1-6; 8 bases line up with TRBD1. The DNA of the CDR3 is TGTGCCAGTAGTACGGACAGGGCTTCACCCCTCCACTTT. Translation gives CASSTDRASPLHF.